The 22 T cell receptor beta chains listed next were all sequenced from one sample in a study of T cell responses to AZD1222 COVID-19 vaccine. The method was immunoSEQ multiplex PCR; TCRdb's version includes in-frame clones alone and lacks a portion of them. The repertoire holds over 75,000 clones, with around nine tenths as singletons. This material consisted of peripheral blood, taken on day 0 of AZD1222 vaccination. These receptors were collected from an adult in good health.

The chain links TRBV19 to TRBJ2-1; no clear D gene. The CDR3 loop spans 15 amino acids. In germline, CDR1 is LNHDA, CDR2 SQIVND (reference sequence). Trimming pared 1 base from V and 2 bases from J, leaving 9 bases between. The CDR3 loop reads CASSIVPGTYNEQFF. The CDR3 coding sequence is TGTGCCAGTAGTATAGTTCCAGGTACCTACAATGAGCAGTTCTTC. Variable domain in full (rest from reference TRBV19 and TRBJ2-1): DGGITQSPKYLFRKEGQNVTLSCEQNLNHDAMYWYRQDPGQGLRLIYYSQIVNDFQKGDIAEGYSVSREKKESFPLTVTSAQKNPTAFYLCASSIVPGTYNEQFFGPGTRLTVL.

The J gene is TRBJ2-2, the V gene TRBV7-8; D may be TRBD1 (6 bases). Germline V gene lookup returns CDR1 SGHVS and CDR2 FQNEAQ. There are 14 residues in the CDR3. The V gene lost 3 bases and the J gene lost 6 bases, with 11 bases spanning the gap. DNA of the CDR3: TGTGCCAGCAGCTTCGGTCAGGGGTCCGGGGAGCTGTTTTTT. This codes for CASSFGQGSGELFF.

This chain connects TRBV30 to TRBJ1-5; D gene unclear. CDR1 and CDR2 (germline): GTSNPN, SVGIG (reference sequence). This CDR3 region has 13 residues. The V gene lost 3 bases and the J gene lost 0 bases, with 6 bases spanning the gap. The CDR3 reads CAWSTDSNQPQHF. The CDR3 bases are TGTGCCTGGAGCACAGATAGCAATCAGCCCCAGCATTTT.

The chain joins TRBV27 to TRBJ2-2; 10 nucleotides align to TRBD2. The CDR3 loop spans 15 amino acids. The ends lost 5 bases at V and 7 bases at J; junction bases unmatched: 7. Germline CDR1 reads MNHEY; CDR2 reads SMNVEV (reference sequence). CDR3 DNA: TGTGCCAGCAGTCGCCTAGCGGGAGCCAGCGGGGAGCTGTTTTTT. It yields the protein CASSRLAGASGELFF.

This sequence joins TRBV5-1 and TRBJ1-2; D gene ambiguous. The CDR3 is made up of 15 amino acids. V was trimmed by 0 bases and J by 1 base, leaving 10 bases between them. CDR1 is SGHRS and CDR2 is YFSETQ in the germline V gene. The DNA of the CDR3 is TGCGCCAGCAGCTTGGTCGTGGGGATTAACTATGGCTACACCTTC. Translation: CASSLVVGINYGYTF.

The chain links TRBV25-1 to TRBJ2-7; the D gene is possibly TRBD2 (6 bases). The CDR3 runs to 16 residues. V gave up 1 base and J gave up 1 base, with 14 bases separating them. Germline CDR1 is MGHDK and CDR2 is SYGVNS. Written as DNA, the CDR3 is TGTGCCAGCAGTGAATCTGCTAGCGACAAATCCTACGAGCAGTACTTC. Translating gives CASSESASDKSYEQYF.

The chain recombines TRBV27 with TRBJ2-7, with TRBD2 matching over 8 bases. The V segment lost 7 bases and the J segment 5 bases; nucleotides outside the gene matches: 7. The germline V gene has CDR1 MNHEY and CDR2 SMNVEV (reference sequence). The CDR3 runs to 13 residues. The CDR3 nucleotides read TGTGCCAGCAAGAGAAGCGGGGGAAACGAGCAGTACTTC. Its translation: CASKRSGGNEQYF.

The genes are TRBV24-1 and TRBJ2-1; 9 bases match TRBD2. Trimming took 4 bases from V and 7 from J; bases not matched to a gene: 13. Germline V gene sequence: CDR1 KGHDR, CDR2 SFDVKD. The CDR3 length is 17 residues. This CDR3 is CATSDPASGKGSNEQFF. The CDR3 coding sequence is TGTGCCACCAGTGACCCCGCTAGCGGGAAGGGCTCTAATGAGCAGTTCTTC.

J is TRBJ1-6 and V is TRBV28; D is unclear. The V gene's germline CDR1 is MDHEN and CDR2 SYDVKM. Trimming shortened V by 5 bases and J by 9 bases, and 11 bases separated the two germline ends. The CDR3 spans 13 residues. CDR3 residues: CASSPSSGSPLHF. The CDR3 DNA reads TGTGCCAGCAGTCCCTCTAGCGGTTCACCCCTCCACTTT.

V usage is TRBV6-4 and J usage is TRBJ2-1, with TRBD2 matching over 11 bases. From germline, CDR1 is MRHNA and CDR2 SNTAGT. The CDR3 has 15 amino acids. V trimming: 2 bases; J trimming: 12 bases; junction bases outside the gene matches: 9. CDR3 coding DNA: TGTGCCAGCAGTGACGGGACTAGCGGAGCGAGGCGGCAGTTCTTC. It encodes CASSDGTSGARRQFF.

This chain links TRBV7-2 with TRBJ2-7; 11 bases agree with TRBD1. Per the germline V gene, CDR1 is SGHTA and CDR2 is FQGNSA. The V gene end was trimmed by 3 bases and the J gene end by 6 bases; junction bases not matched to a gene: 7. The CDR3 runs 15 residues. DNA for the CDR3: TGTGCCAGCAGCTTGAGAGGACAGGGGGCTCGCGAGCAGTACTTC. Amino acid sequence: CASSLRGQGAREQYF. Drawing the rest from reference TRBV7-2 and TRBJ2-7, the complete variable domain is GAGVSQSPSNKVTEKGKDVELRCDPISGHTALYWYRQSLGQGLEFLIYFQGNSAPDKSGLPSDRFSAERTGGSVSTLTIQRTQQEDSAVYLCASSLRGQGAREQYFGPGTRLTVT.

This clone was detected once. The chain employs TRBV20-1 and TRBJ1-1; 7 bases align to TRBD1. The germline V gene encodes CDR1 DFQATT and CDR2 SNEGSKA (reference sequence). V shed 6 bases, J shed 8 bases, and the junction held 6 bases outside the gene matches. The CDR3 runs 11 residues. CDR3: CSAKHRGEAFF. The CDR3 nucleotides read TGCAGTGCCAAACACAGGGGAGAAGCTTTCTTT.

The chain joins TRBV19 to TRBJ1-2; D is perhaps TRBD1 (5 bases). The germline CDR1 and CDR2 sequences are LNHDA and SQIVND (reference sequence). The V and J ends lost 3 bases and 0 bases respectively, with 17 bases between them. This CDR3 is 17 amino acids long. CDR3 amino acids: CASSMSSGGTSNYGYTF. Here the CDR3 DNA reads TGTGCCAGTAGTATGAGTTCTGGAGGGACCTCTAACTATGGCTACACCTTC.

CDR3 amino acids: CASSIVGQGKTYEQYF. The CDR3 nucleotides are TGTGCCAGTAGTATAGTGGGACAGGGTAAGACCTACGAGCAGTACTTC. The V call is TRBV19, the J call TRBJ2-7; TRBD1 matches 9 bases. The V and J ends lost 1 base and 2 bases, in that order; junction bases with no gene match: 6. From germline, CDR1 is LNHDA and CDR2 SQIVND (reference sequence). The CDR3 extends over 16 amino acids.

A single count supports this clone. The chain uses TRBV11-2 and TRBJ2-4; 12 bases are shared with TRBD2. The CDR3 contains 16 residues. Germline V gene lookup returns CDR1 SGHAT and CDR2 FQNNGV. The J segment lost 3 bases and the V segment lost 4 bases, leaving 4 bases of the junction unmatched. CDR3 coding DNA: TGTGCCAGCAGCTCATGGACTAGCGGGAACAAAAACATTCAGTACTTC. It is translated as CASSSWTSGNKNIQYF.

V gene TRBV28 combines with J gene TRBJ2-7; possible D gene TRBD1, 7 bases. CDR3 size: 15 residues. Germline V gene sequence: CDR1 MDHEN, CDR2 SYDVKM. Trimming took off 2 bases at V and 2 bases at J, with 13 bases between the two ends. CDR3 protein: CASSLSGQGAYEQYF. The CDR3 nucleotides are TGTGCCAGCAGTTTAAGCGGGCAGGGGGCCTACGAGCAGTACTTC.

This chain links TRBV7-2 with TRBJ2-3; D perhaps matches TRBD1 (6 bases). The CDR3 has 14 residues. V lost 5 bases to trimming and J lost 5 bases, with 14 bases between them. CDR1 is SGHTA and CDR2 is FQGNSA in the germline V gene. CDR3 coding DNA: TGTGCCAGCAGCCCCCGGACAGCCCGAGATACGCAGTATTTT. As protein: CASSPRTARDTQYF.

The genes are TRBV19 and TRBJ2-3; D is possibly TRBD1 (6 bases). V was clipped by 5 bases and J by 0 bases, with 12 bases between them. CDR3 length equals 15 residues. CDR1 is LNHDA, CDR2 SQIVND, per germline (reference sequence). This CDR3 is CASSGDRLSTDTQYF. The CDR3 DNA reads TGTGCCAGTAGTGGCGACAGGCTTAGCACAGATACGCAGTATTTT.

The CDR3 nucleotides read TGTGCCAGCAGCGTAGGAGCTTATGGCTACACCTTC. Residues: CASSVGAYGYTF. The chain combines TRBV5-6 with TRBJ1-2, with D hard to call. CDR1 is SGHDT, CDR2 YYEEEE, per germline. The CDR3 has 12 amino acids. V lost 4 bases, J lost 5 bases, and 9 bases lay in between.

The genes are TRBV5-4 and TRBJ2-3; possibly TRBD1 for D (6 bases). Trimming took 3 bases from V and 5 from J, leaving 16 bases between them. Germline values: CDR1 SGHNT, CDR2 YYREEE (reference sequence). CDR3 length equals 15 residues. The CDR3 DNA reads TGTGCCAGCAGCTACTACAAGGGGGTGGTAGATACGCAGTATTTT. Amino acids: CASSYYKGVVDTQYF.

The J gene is TRBJ1-2, the V gene TRBV30, with 7 bases that match TRBD1. The trim removed 2 bases at V and 5 bases at J, leaving 2 bases unmatched. This CDR3 is built from 12 residues. Germline V lookup: CDR1 GTSNPN, CDR2 SVGIG (reference sequence). The DNA for the CDR3 is TGTGCCTGGAGTCCAGGGGGGTATGGCTACACCTTC. Protein: CAWSPGGYGYTF.

V is TRBV7-3 and J is TRBJ2-1; 10 bases match TRBD2. This CDR3 region has 15 residues. With V trimmed by 6 bases and J by 4 bases, 6 bases remained unmatched. The V gene's germline CDR1 is SGHTA and CDR2 FQGTGA. CDR3 sequence (DNA): TGTGCCAGCAGGCTAGCGGGAGAAGGGTACAATGAGCAGTTCTTC. Translated, it gives CASRLAGEGYNEQFF.